Listed here are 20 T cell receptor beta chains from one sample, sequenced in a study of CD8 T cell repertoires and HIV-1 epitope variants. Clones were read by immunoSEQ multiplex PCR, and TCRdb kept only the in-frame ones, dropping some. This sample has about 6,000 clones; about 69% occur once, and the top ten carry about two fifths. Their antigens remain unidentified. The sample comprised cultured CD8+ T cells derived from PBMCs. These receptor sequences come from a male donor with HIV.

Judged by abundance, this clone is medium-sized. The rearrangement uses TRBV7-2 and TRBJ1-1; D is perhaps TRBD1 (6 bases). Per the germline V gene, CDR1 is SGHTA and CDR2 is FQGNSA. V lost 2 bases and J lost 3, with 19 bases in between. This CDR3 region has 17 residues. DNA for the CDR3: TGTGCCAGCAGCTTACACGGTCCGGGGGCGGGTGACACTGAAGCTTTCTTT. This translates into CASSLHGPGAGDTEAFF.

J is TRBJ1-6 and V is TRBV9; no firm D call. The CDR3 contains 19 residues. V was cut by 1 base and J by 8 bases, with 25 bases left in between. Germline V gene data show CDR1 as SGDLS and CDR2 as YYNGEE. In DNA, the CDR3 is TGTGCCAGCAGCGTAATGGGCCAGAAAAACGATGTGGATCATTCACCCCTCCACTTT. Its protein product is CASSVMGQKNDVDHSPLHF.

The chain joins TRBV28 to TRBJ2-7, with TRBD1 identical over 7 bases. The ends lost 7 bases at V and 1 base at J; junction bases unmatched: 10. Per the germline V gene, CDR1 is MDHEN and CDR2 is SYDVKM. CDR3 size: 15 residues. The CDR3 protein is CASIPQGTISYEQYF. In DNA, the CDR3 is TGTGCCAGCATCCCACAGGGGACAATATCCTACGAGCAGTACTTC.

V gene TRBV28 combines with J gene TRBJ2-3, with D unresolved. In germline, CDR1 is MDHEN, CDR2 SYDVKM. With 1 base removed from V and 3 bases from J, the gap between germline ends came to 11 bases. This CDR3 has 15 residues. The CDR3 nucleotides are TGTGCCAGCAGTTTATCGGATAGCTTGACAGATACGCAGTATTTT. Translated, it gives CASSLSDSLTDTQYF.

This clone was detected a few times. The rearrangement joins TRBV7-2 to TRBJ1-4; 12 bases line up with TRBD1. The CDR3 covers 17 residues. V lost 5 bases to trimming and J lost 7 bases; unmatched junction nucleotides: 11. Germline CDR1 reads SGHTA; CDR2 reads FQGNSA. In nucleotides, the CDR3 is TGTGCCAGCAGCCTCCGGGGCCAGGGACAGGGGGCTGAAAAACTGTTTTTT. As protein: CASSLRGQGQGAEKLFF.

The gene calls are TRBV28 and TRBJ2-7; TRBD2 matches at 13 bases. CDR3 length: 16 residues. In germline, CDR1 is MDHEN, CDR2 SYDVKM. J lost 5 bases, V lost 4 bases, and 8 bases had no gene match. The CDR3 sequence is CASSSLGLAGVHEQYF. The CDR3 coding sequence is TGTGCCAGCAGTTCCCTCGGACTAGCGGGGGTGCACGAGCAGTACTTC.

The V and J genes are TRBV7-9 and TRBJ2-7; possible D gene TRBD2, 6 bases. V lost 0 bases, J lost 2 bases, and 11 bases lay in between. The V gene's germline CDR1 is SEHNR and CDR2 FQNEAQ (reference sequence). The CDR3 spans 15 residues. CDR3 sequence (DNA): TGTGCCAGCAGCTTAGCCGGCGGGGTGGCCTACGAGCAGTACTTC. It encodes CASSLAGGVAYEQYF.

The chain carries TRBV4-1 and TRBJ1-2, with 10 positions matching TRBD1. Germline CDR1 reads MGHRA; CDR2 reads YSYEKL. This CDR3 has 17 residues. The trim removed 0 bases at V and 3 bases at J, leaving 7 bases unmatched. CDR3: CASSQDRQGAQDYGYTF. CDR3 bases: TGCGCCAGCAGCCAAGATCGACAGGGGGCTCAGGACTATGGCTACACCTTC.

The gene calls are TRBV9 and TRBJ2-5, with TRBD1 matching over 8 bases. V trimming: 2 bases; J trimming: 1 base; junction bases outside the gene matches: 4. The germline V gene has CDR1 SGDLS and CDR2 YYNGEE. The CDR3 has 15 residues. The CDR3 loop is CASSVFGTGQETQYF. The CDR3 bases are TGTGCCAGCAGCGTCTTCGGGACAGGCCAAGAGACCCAGTACTTC.

The chain couples TRBV5-4 to TRBJ2-7; D possibly corresponds to TRBD1 (8 bases). CDR3 length equals 14 residues. CDR1 and CDR2 (germline): SGHNT, YYREEE (reference sequence). V dropped 1 base and J dropped 3 bases, with 11 bases sitting between them. The CDR3 region is CASSLTGGDYEQYF. CDR3 in DNA: TGTGCCAGCAGCTTGACAGGGGGGGACTACGAGCAGTACTTC.

J is TRBJ1-2 and V is TRBV28, with a tentative D call TRBD1 (5 bases). This CDR3 contains 16 residues. In germline, CDR1 is MDHEN, CDR2 SYDVKM. V was clipped by 4 bases and J by 0 bases, with 15 bases between them. For the CDR3, the DNA is TGTGCCAGCAGTTATGGGGCACGGGAACCTAACTATGGCTACACCTTC. Translated: CASSYGAREPNYGYTF.

This sequence joins TRBV2 and TRBJ1-1; weak D call: TRBD1 (5 bases). From germline, CDR1 is SNHLY and CDR2 FYNNEI. The CDR3 sequence is 15 residues long. V was trimmed by 4 bases and J by 2 bases, leaving 14 bases between them. The CDR3 DNA follows: TGTGCCAGCAGTGTCGAGGACGGGGCTAACACTGAAGCTTTCTTT. Translating it yields CASSVEDGANTEAFF.

V and J are TRBV27 and TRBJ1-1; 8 nucleotides match TRBD1. The germline V gene has CDR1 MNHEY and CDR2 SMNVEV (reference sequence). The CDR3 is 15 amino acids. The V gene end was trimmed by 2 bases and the J gene end by 1 base; junction bases not matched to a gene: 3. CDR3 protein: CASSLGGQGNTEAFF. CDR3 DNA: TGTGCCAGCAGTTTAGGTGGACAGGGGAACACTGAAGCTTTCTTT.

The chain is built from TRBV30 and TRBJ1-1; D is possibly TRBD1 (5 bases). The germline V gene encodes CDR1 GTSNPN and CDR2 SVGIG (reference sequence). The CDR3 totals 16 residues. V was trimmed by 1 base and J by 4 bases, leaving 19 bases between them. In DNA form, the CDR3 reads TGTGCCTGGAGTGGATGGGGGAGCTTGTCTGGCACTGAAGCTTTCTTT. The encoded protein is CAWSGWGSLSGTEAFF.

This rearrangement joins TRBV7-9 to TRBJ2-3; D call uncertain. The CDR3 loop spans 13 amino acids. V was pared by 5 bases and J by 3 bases, with 9 bases between. Germline V gene data show CDR1 as SEHNR and CDR2 as FQNEAQ (reference sequence). The CDR3 sequence: CASSPVVTDTQYF. The DNA of the CDR3 is TGTGCCAGCAGCCCCGTTGTGACAGATACGCAGTATTTT.

This chain links TRBV4-3 with TRBJ1-1; D remains ambiguous. The CDR3 covers 14 residues. Germline loops: CDR1 LGHNA, CDR2 YSLEER. V dropped 0 bases and J dropped 0 bases, with 5 bases sitting between them. CDR3 sequence (DNA): TGCGCCAGCAGCCAAGAACCCATGAACACTGAAGCTTTCTTT. Encoded protein: CASSQEPMNTEAFF.

This sequence joins TRBV2 and TRBJ2-2; no reliable D call. Trimming took off 7 bases at V and 0 bases at J, with 12 bases between the two ends. This CDR3 region has 15 residues. Per germline, CDR1 SNHLY and CDR2 FYNNEI. CDR3 in amino acids: CASKSTYANTGELFF. For the CDR3, the DNA is TGTGCCAGCAAGTCAACATACGCGAACACCGGGGAGCTGTTTTTT. The full variable domain, rest sourced from reference TRBV2 and TRBJ2-2, is EPEVTQTPSHQVTQMGQEVILRCVPISNHLYFYWYRQILGQKVEFLVSFYNNEISEKSEIFDDQFSVERPDGSNFTLKIRSTKLEDSAMYFCASKSTYANTGELFFGEGSRLTVL.

The CDR3 loop is CASRGGYEQYF. The CDR3 DNA follows: TGCGCCTCCCGCGGCGGGTACGAGCAGTACTTC. V is TRBV5-1 and J is TRBJ2-5, with D possibly matching TRBD2 (5 bases). Judging by the DNA end, TRBJ2-7 fits better; the J call may be wrong. CDR1 and CDR2 (germline): SGHRS, YFSETQ. The CDR3 totals 11 residues.

By frequency in the sample, this clone is medium-sized. The rearrangement links TRBV27 to TRBJ2-7, with 11 bases fitting TRBD2. Germline-derived CDR1 and CDR2 are MNHEY and SMNVEV (reference sequence). The CDR3 spans 14 residues. V shed 5 bases, J shed 6 bases, and the junction held 6 bases outside the gene matches. The CDR3 region has the DNA TGTGCCAGCAGTCTCATAGCGGGAGGGCCCGAGCAGTACTTC. The encoded protein is CASSLIAGGPEQYF.

This chain links TRBV7-2 with TRBJ1-5; D is ambiguous. The V gene's germline CDR1 is SGHTA and CDR2 FQGNSA. The CDR3 runs 15 residues. Deletions cut 4 bases from V and 0 bases from J, with 10 bases between. CDR3 sequence reads: CASSSEGYSNQPQHF. DNA for the CDR3: TGTGCCAGCAGCTCGGAGGGCTATAGCAATCAGCCCCAGCATTTT.